These T cell receptor beta chains were read from a single sample in a study of blood T cell repertoires in COVID-19. The method was immunoSEQ multiplex PCR; TCRdb's version includes in-frame clones alone and lacks a portion of them. The profile shows around 260,000 clones, around nine tenths of them singletons. Sequenced material: peripheral blood. The source is a woman in her 70s with COVID-19, enrolled during active disease. Both conserved end residues are part of each CDR3.

TRBV9,TRBJ1-4,CASSVFPTGASNEKLFF
TRBV28,TRBJ1-3,CASSNDPGAGNTIYF
TRBV5-1,TRBJ2-1,CASGTGSYNEQFF
TRBV3-1/TRBV3-2,TRBJ2-7,CASSPGPYEQYF
TRBV28,TRBJ1-4,CASSIPGQGNEKLFF
TRBV2,TRBJ1-1,CASSSDSPTEAFF
TRBV7-3,TRBJ2-2,CASSLKSSGVNTGELFF
TRBV24-1,TRBJ2-1,CATSDPSGRGWDEQFF
TRBV6-6,TRBJ1-1,CASSYSPGEGTEAFF
TRBV5-1,TRBJ1-1,CASSLNSLNTEAFF
TRBV2,TRBJ1-6,CASSDSSYNSPLHF
TRBV28,TRBJ1-6,CASTTGTGQSPLHF
TRBV2,TRBJ2-7,CASSPDTYEQYF
TRBV2,TRBJ1-2,CATGQSPDLGYTF
TRBV4-1,TRBJ2-1,CASTHLRGTGYNEQFF
TRBV3-1/TRBV3-2,TRBJ1-2,CASSQYTNLYGYTF
TRBV27,TRBJ2-7,CASSIGQVSYEQYF
TRBV5-4,TRBJ2-2,CASSLGADNTGEPFF
TRBV19,TRBJ1-2,CASRRDRGTYTF
TRBV6-2/TRBV6-3,TRBJ1-2,CASSPTTGQGGSYGYTF
TRBV5-6,TRBJ2-5,CASSPSGLAGEGETQYF
TRBV11-3,TRBJ2-5,CASSLGPVQETQYF
TRBV10-3,TRBJ2-3,CAISAVGPTDTQYF
TRBV28,TRBJ1-2,CASSLSGGGYTF
TRBV9,TRBJ2-6,CASSVAGANVLTF
TRBV3-1/TRBV3-2,TRBJ1-2,CASSQDTTNYGYTF
TRBV7-9,TRBJ2-5,CASSLAGGQETQYF
TRBV5-6,TRBJ1-2,CASSPTGTGGFGYTF
TRBV28,TRBJ2-2,CASSLGAANTGELFF
TRBV30,TRBJ2-5,CAWTRTSGYRGETQYF
TRBV5-1,TRBJ2-1,CASSPRILVWAGGRNEQFF
TRBV5-4,TRBJ1-4,CASSSDRAEKLFF
TRBV2,TRBJ1-1,CASSYTPGGPEAFF
TRBV6-5,TRBJ2-3,CASSRTGSTDTQYF
TRBV28,TRBJ2-1,CASLRTSSLSYNEQFF
TRBV28,TRBJ2-7,CASRPGQGYEQYF
TRBV10-3,TRBJ2-1,CAIRGDRENEQFF
TRBV6-5,TRBJ2-3,CASRYALSGGPDTQYF
TRBV9,TRBJ2-7,CASSSRPSWHEQYF
TRBV7-2,TRBJ2-6,CASSPWASGANVLTF
TRBV11-2,TRBJ2-5,CASSFAGEETQYF
TRBV7-2,TRBJ1-1,CASSWALNTEAFF
TRBV19,TRBJ1-3,CASSIRTGFGNTIYF
TRBV2,TRBJ1-1,CASSVSAGRAFF
TRBV4-1,TRBJ1-2,CASSQPSRSGGAGYGYTF
TRBV15,TRBJ1-2,CATSRDSGYGYTF
TRBV5-4,TRBJ2-7,CASTQGGLAGVGSYEQYF
TRBV7-9,TRBJ2-7,CASSSGQTTKQYF
TRBV12-3/TRBV12-4,TRBJ2-3,CASSFGQSDTQYF
TRBV19,TRBJ1-5,CASSVSQRGSYSNQPQHF
TRBV5-3,TRBJ1-1,CARSSALRTVGGTEAFF
TRBV4-1,TRBJ2-2,CASSQQGSGMITGELFF
TRBV5-6,TRBJ2-3,CASSELAGASDTQYF
TRBV29-1,TRBJ1-2,CSVIGDRNYGYTF
TRBV29-1,TRBJ1-1,CSVDWGQNTEAFF
TRBV6-2/TRBV6-3,TRBJ2-2,CASSGGDIGELFF
TRBV5-5,TRBJ2-5,CASSLAASGEETQYF
TRBV10-3,TRBJ2-1,CAISALAGEFFDEQFF
TRBV2,TRBJ2-7,CASSDSISGQENYEQYF